A single sample gave rise to the 8 T cell receptor beta chains below, sequenced in a study of response to subunit inactivated influenza vaccine. A single record per CDR3 protein comes from TCRdb applying MiXCR to the RT-PCR reads. The sample carries around 520,000 distinct CDR3 sequences, 12% recorded once. Sequences were derived from PBMCs from blood, sampled on the day of vaccination. The receptors originated from a man in his fifties or sixties who received an inactivated influenza vaccine.

The V call is TRBV28, the J call TRBJ2-7; tentatively, D is TRBD2 (6 bases). Germline V CDR1 and CDR2: MDHEN, SYDVKM. The CDR3 totals 16 residues. The V end lost 6 bases, the J end lost 2 bases, and 20 bases lay between the germline ends. The CDR3 here is CASSPIAGRKTYEQYF. Here the CDR3 DNA reads TGTGCCAGCAGCCCTATCGCGGGACGTAAAACCTACGAGCAGTACTTC.

This clonotype has a handful of counts. The rearrangement links TRBV29-1 to TRBJ2-1, with D perhaps matching TRBD2 (6 bases). The germline V and J ends were trimmed by 6 bases and 0 bases, with 15 bases remaining between them. Germline V lookup: CDR1 SQVTM, CDR2 ANQGSEA. This CDR3 contains 15 residues. The CDR3 nucleotides read TGCAGCGTGGAGGGGCCACAAGGCTCCTACAATGAGCAGTTCTTC. As protein: CSVEGPQGSYNEQFF.

This clonotype was detected ten times or more. In DNA, the CDR3 is TGCAGCGTTGGCCAGTACAATGAGCAGTTCTTC. Encoded protein: CSVGQYNEQFF. The V gene is TRBV29-1, the J gene TRBJ2-1; D gene uncertain. The CDR3 totals 11 residues. V lost 4 bases and J 4 bases, leaving 5 bases between the germline ends. CDR1 and CDR2 from the germline V gene are SQVTM and ANQGSEA.

The V call is TRBV4-2, the J call TRBJ2-5; D may be TRBD1 or TRBD2 (5 bases each). The germline V and J ends were trimmed by 0 bases and 2 bases, with 10 bases remaining between them. The CDR3 consists of 15 residues. Germline values: CDR1 LGHNA, CDR2 YNFKEQ. For the CDR3, the DNA is TGTGCCAGCAGCCAAGATTTGAGGGGTCAAGAGACCCAGTACTTC. It specifies CASSQDLRGQETQYF.

This clonotype appeared many times. This chain links TRBV2 with TRBJ2-1; 7 nucleotides line up with TRBD1. Germline V gene sequence: CDR1 SNHLY, CDR2 FYNNEI. J gave up 4 bases and V 8 bases, and 5 bases lay outside the gene matches. This CDR3 comprises 13 residues. CDR3 nucleotide sequence: TGTGCCAGCCGGGACAGACCTTACAATGAGCAGTTCTTC. Protein sequence: CASRDRPYNEQFF. Complete variable domain (other parts from reference TRBV2 and TRBJ2-1): EPEVTQTPSHQVTQMGQEVILRCVPISNHLYFYWYRQILGQKVEFLVSFYNNEISEKSEIFDDQFSVERPDGSNFTLKIRSTKLEDSAMYFCASRDRPYNEQFFGPGTRLTVL.

This clonotype has ten or more counts. The chain couples TRBV20-1 to TRBJ2-1; no definite D call. V was clipped by 3 bases and J by 6 bases, with 3 bases between them. The germline CDR1 and CDR2 sequences are DFQATT and SNEGSKA (reference sequence). The CDR3 runs to 10 residues. The DNA of the CDR3 is TGCAGTGCTAGGTCCAATGAGCAGTTCTTC. Translation gives CSARSNEQFF.

The chain carries TRBV11-1 and TRBJ2-1, with 9 bases aligning to TRBD1. The CDR3 has 16 residues. CDR1 is SGHAT and CDR2 is FQDESV in the germline V gene (reference sequence). J gave up 4 bases and V 7 bases, and 11 bases lay outside the gene matches. The CDR3 region has the DNA TGTGCCAGCACCCCAGCGGGGACAGGGAGATACAATGAGCAGTTCTTC. Encoded protein: CASTPAGTGRYNEQFF.

In this sample, this clonotype turned up many times. The V call is TRBV7-9, the J call TRBJ2-1, with D possibly called TRBD1 or TRBD2 (5 bases each). The ends were cut back, 4 bases at V and 6 bases at J, with 22 bases in the middle. Germline-derived CDR1 and CDR2 are SEHNR and FQNEAQ (reference sequence). The length of the CDR3 is 17 residues. The CDR3 nucleotides read TGTGCCAGCAGCTCCCTTTTGGGGACCCCAGAGGGCAATGAGCAGTTCTTC. It codes for CASSSLLGTPEGNEQFF. The full variable domain, completed using reference TRBV7-9 and TRBJ2-1, is DTGVSQNPRHKITKRGQNVTFRCDPISEHNRLYWYRQTLGQGPEFLTYFQNEAQLEKSRLLSDRFSAERPKGSFSTLEIQRTEQGDSAMYLCASSSLLGTPEGNEQFFGPGTRLTVL.